One and the same sample provided the 21 T cell receptor beta chains below, sequenced in a study of T cell responses to AZD1222 COVID-19 vaccine. Profiling relied on immunoSEQ multiplex PCR, and the TCRdb table lists in-frame clones only, not all of them. The sample yields some 47,000 clones, over 80% seen once. The sample consisted of peripheral blood, taken 28 days after the second AZD1222 dose. Receptors were obtained from an adult who received the AZD1222 COVID-19 vaccine.

The table lists this clone with a few counts. The V and J genes are TRBV15 and TRBJ1-2, with D perhaps TRBD1 (6 bases). CDR3 length: 13 residues. V dropped 0 bases and J dropped 6 bases, with 8 bases sitting between them. From germline, CDR1 is LNHNV and CDR2 YYDKDF (reference sequence). The CDR3 region has the DNA TGTGCCACCAGCAGAGAAGAGGGGGATGGCTACACCTTC. This codes for CATSREEGDGYTF.

In its sample, this clone was seen once. This CDR3 reads CATSDLPPNNEQFF. The CDR3 nucleotides read TGTGCCACCAGTGATTTGCCCCCAAACAATGAGCAGTTCTTC. The V gene is TRBV24-1, the J gene TRBJ2-1; D is undetermined. The CDR3 extends over 14 amino acids. The V gene's germline CDR1 is KGHDR and CDR2 SFDVKD. V dropped 0 bases and J dropped 5 bases, with 7 bases sitting between them.

This clone was counted a single time. The rearrangement links TRBV7-6 to TRBJ2-7; the match to TRBD2 covers 10 bases. Looked up from germline, CDR1 is SGHVS and CDR2 is FNYEAQ. Trimming at V came to 0 bases and at J to 0 bases, leaving 2 bases not matched to a gene. The CDR3 covers 16 residues. CDR3 DNA sequence: TGTGCCAGCAGCTTAGCTCCTAGCGGGAGCTCCTACGAGCAGTACTTC. It codes for CASSLAPSGSSYEQYF.

The rearrangement uses TRBV24-1 and TRBJ1-5; D is uncertain. Trimming took 2 bases from V and 7 from J, leaving 11 bases between them. In germline, CDR1 is KGHDR, CDR2 SFDVKD. The CDR3 is 14 residues long. This CDR3 reads CATSDSGPRQPQHF. In DNA form, the CDR3 reads TGTGCCACCAGTGATTCGGGCCCCCGCCAGCCCCAGCATTTT.

The rearrangement uses TRBV9 and TRBJ2-7, with TRBD1 matching 7 bases. The trim removed 4 bases at V and 9 bases at J, leaving 16 bases unmatched. Germline CDR1 SGDLS, CDR2 YYNGEE. The CDR3 totals 15 residues. CDR3 coding DNA: TGTGCCAGCAGCCCCCATCAACAGGGGTCAATTCGGCAGTACTTC. Translating gives CASSPHQQGSIRQYF.

This clone appeared a single time. The chain employs TRBV9 and TRBJ2-3; D is unresolved. The CDR3 has 15 amino acids. Trimming pared 0 bases from V and 2 bases from J, leaving 10 bases between. The germline V gene has CDR1 SGDLS and CDR2 YYNGEE. The CDR3 coding sequence is TGTGCCAGCAGCGTAGAGAGTAGCCCCACAGATACGCAGTATTTT. Its translation: CASSVESSPTDTQYF.

This clone was recorded only once. The V call is TRBV7-9, the J call TRBJ2-1, with TRBD2 identical over 10 bases. The junction had 13 bases not matched to a gene; V was cut back by 5 bases and J by 6 bases. The CDR3 is made up of 17 amino acids. CDR1 SEHNR and CDR2 FQNEAQ come from the germline V gene (reference sequence). This CDR3 reads CASSPWGLAGVGNEQFF. Here the CDR3 DNA reads TGTGCCAGCAGCCCATGGGGCCTAGCGGGAGTAGGCAATGAGCAGTTCTTC.

The chain recombines TRBV5-1 with TRBJ2-5; 12 bases map to TRBD2. CDR3 length: 16 amino acids. Looked up from germline, CDR1 is SGHRS and CDR2 is YFSETQ. J was trimmed by 2 bases and V by 7 bases; bases with no gene match: 9. CDR3 sequence: CASRRLAGGTQETQYF. The CDR3 region has the DNA TGCGCCAGCCGGCGGCTAGCGGGAGGGACACAAGAGACCCAGTACTTC.

The chain joins TRBV5-4 to TRBJ2-1; either TRBD1 or TRBD2 may supply D (7 bases each). V was trimmed by 0 bases and J by 8 bases, leaving 15 bases between them. The CDR3 covers 15 residues. Germline V CDR1 and CDR2: SGHNT, YYREEE (reference sequence). The CDR3 is CASSLAGGQGDEQFF. The CDR3 DNA sequence: TGTGCCAGCAGCTTGGCGGGAGGCCAGGGGGATGAGCAGTTCTTC. Using reference TRBV5-4 and TRBJ2-1 for the parts outside the CDR3, the full variable domain is ETGVTQSPTHLIKTRGQQVTLRCSSQSGHNTVSWYQQALGQGPQFIFQYYREEENGRGNFPPRFSGLQFPNYSSELNVNALELDDSALYLCASSLAGGQGDEQFFGPGTRLTVL.

The chain recombines TRBV5-1 with TRBJ2-3; TRBD2 aligns across 12 bases. The trim removed 2 bases at V and 3 bases at J, leaving 4 bases unmatched. CDR1 and CDR2 from the germline V gene are SGHRS and YFSETQ. CDR3 length: 16 amino acids. CDR3 DNA sequence: TGCGCCAGCAGCTTTAGACTAGCGGGAGCGACAGATACGCAGTATTTT. Encoded protein: CASSFRLAGATDTQYF.

This clone was picked up one time. The J gene is TRBJ1-2, the V gene TRBV6-2 or TRBV6-3, with 8 nucleotides matching TRBD1. Unmatched junction bases numbered 10, after V lost 5 bases and J lost 8 bases. CDR1 and CDR2 from the germline V gene are MNHEY and SVGEGT. The CDR3 is made up of 14 amino acids. CDR3 sequence (DNA): TGTGCCAGCAGTAAACCAGGGGGCTCGAGGGGCTACACCTTC. Translated, it gives CASSKPGGSRGYTF.

V gene TRBV24-1 combines with J gene TRBJ1-2, with 7 bases that match TRBD1. The CDR3 sequence is 14 residues long. Trimming cost V 2 bases and J 2 bases; bases outside gene matches: 1. Germline V lookup: CDR1 KGHDR, CDR2 SFDVKD. As DNA, the CDR3 is TGTGCCACCAGTGATTCGGGACAGAACTATGGCTACACCTTC. This gives the protein CATSDSGQNYGYTF.

This chain joins TRBV2 and TRBJ2-3; 8 nucleotides line up with TRBD2. Unmatched junction bases numbered 12, after V lost 10 bases and J lost 3 bases. CDR3 size: 15 residues. Germline CDR1 is SNHLY and CDR2 is FYNNEI. CDR3 loop: CATNRAGVGTDTQYF. The CDR3 nucleotides are TGTGCCACCAACAGAGCGGGAGTGGGGACAGATACGCAGTATTTT.

The chain's CDR3 is CASSLGRSNQPQHF. The CDR3 nucleotides are TGTGCCAGCAGTTTAGGGCGGAGCAATCAGCCCCAGCATTTT. The rearrangement links TRBV28 to TRBJ1-5; the D is unclear. This CDR3 has 14 residues. Per the germline V gene, CDR1 is MDHEN and CDR2 is SYDVKM. Trimming took 2 bases from V and 1 from J, leaving 6 bases between them.

J is TRBJ2-3 and V is TRBV4-2; 9 positions match TRBD2. This CDR3 contains 17 residues. Germline V gene sequence: CDR1 LGHNA, CDR2 YNFKEQ. After removal of 1 base from V and 2 bases from J, the junction contained 7 bases not matched to a gene. The CDR3 loop reads CASSQGRLAVPTDTQYF. In DNA form, the CDR3 reads TGTGCCAGCAGCCAAGGCAGACTAGCGGTCCCCACAGATACGCAGTATTTT.

The chain joins TRBV24-1 to TRBJ2-5; maybe TRBD2 (6 bases). The CDR3 runs to 16 residues. V gave up 3 bases and J gave up 1 base, with 14 bases separating them. Germline CDR1 is KGHDR and CDR2 is SFDVKD. The CDR3 sequence: CATSDPQRAAQETQYF. The CDR3 DNA sequence: TGTGCCACCAGTGATCCCCAGCGGGCAGCCCAAGAGACCCAGTACTTC.

The chain employs TRBV3-1 (or the pseudogene TRBV3-2) and TRBJ2-3, with TRBD2 as a possible D gene (6 bases). The germline V gene encodes CDR1 LGHDT and CDR2 YNNKEL (reference sequence). The ends were cut back, 5 bases at V and 0 bases at J, with 12 bases in the middle. The CDR3 runs to 15 residues. CDR3 protein: CASSEGLSSTDTQYF. CDR3 nucleotides: TGTGCCAGCAGCGAGGGACTCTCTAGCACAGATACGCAGTATTTT.

This clone appeared a few times. V gene TRBV19 combines with J gene TRBJ2-7; D possibly corresponds to TRBD2 (5 bases). Germline CDR1 is LNHDA and CDR2 is SQIVND (reference sequence). The CDR3 sequence is 13 residues long. V lost 2 bases and J 5 bases, leaving 10 bases between the germline ends. CDR3 sequence: CASSIPPGNEQYF. DNA of the CDR3: TGTGCCAGTAGTATACCCCCCGGGAACGAGCAGTACTTC.

The V gene is TRBV6-5, the J gene TRBJ1-3; D gene uncertain. The CDR3 consists of 15 residues. V was pared by 6 bases and J by 0 bases, with 12 bases between. Germline values: CDR1 MNHEY, CDR2 SVGAGI. The CDR3 DNA follows: TGTGCCAGCAGGCCGACAATCAGCTCTGGAAACACCATATATTTT. This codes for CASRPTISSGNTIYF.

The chain has TRBV6-5 and TRBJ2-1; D not resolved. The CDR3 runs 15 residues. Trimming cost V 7 bases and J 4 bases, with 17 bases left between them. In germline, CDR1 is MNHEY, CDR2 SVGAGI. CDR3 sequence: CASIRLLEGYNEQFF. The CDR3 DNA sequence: TGTGCCAGCATCCGACTTCTAGAAGGGTACAATGAGCAGTTCTTC.

This clone turned up a few times. The rearrangement joins TRBV7-9 to TRBJ1-3; 10 nucleotides align to TRBD1. Germline-derived CDR1 and CDR2 are SEHNR and FQNEAQ (reference sequence). V was clipped by 5 bases and J by 3 bases; unmatched bases: 7. CDR3 length equals 16 residues. CDR3 region: CASSDWTGGSGNTIYF. The DNA for the CDR3 is TGTGCCAGCAGCGACTGGACAGGGGGTAGTGGAAACACCATATATTTT.